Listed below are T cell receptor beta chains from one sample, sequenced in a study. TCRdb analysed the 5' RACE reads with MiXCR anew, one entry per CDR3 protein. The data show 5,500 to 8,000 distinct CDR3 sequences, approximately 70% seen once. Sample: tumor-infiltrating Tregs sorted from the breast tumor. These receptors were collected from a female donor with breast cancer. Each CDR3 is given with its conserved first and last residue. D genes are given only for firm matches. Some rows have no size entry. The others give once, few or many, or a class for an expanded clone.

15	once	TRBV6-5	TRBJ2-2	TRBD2	TGTGCCAGCAGCCCTAGCGGGATGCTCACCGGGGAGCTGTTTTTT	CASSPSGMLTGELFF
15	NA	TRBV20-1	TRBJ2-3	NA	TGCAGTGCCATACCAGAAGGAATTGGCACAGATACGCAGTATTTT	CSAIPEGIGTDTQYF
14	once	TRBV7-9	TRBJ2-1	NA	TGTGCCAGCAGCAATAATGCTAGGGGGGGTGAGCAGTTCTTC	CASSNNARGGEQFF
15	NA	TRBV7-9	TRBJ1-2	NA	TGTGCCAGCAGCTTACTCAGGACCTCTTTCTATGGCTACACCTTC	CASSLLRTSFYGYTF
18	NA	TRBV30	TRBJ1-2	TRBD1	TGTGCCTGGAGTGTGGAGTTCGCGGTGGCAGGGGGCCGCTCGGGCTACACCTTC	CAWSVEFAVAGGRSGYTF
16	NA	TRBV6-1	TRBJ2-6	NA	TGTGCCAGCATGGTGGGTCCCGGCTCTGGGGCCAACGTCCTGACTTTC	CASMVGPGSGANVLTF
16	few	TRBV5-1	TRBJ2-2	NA	TGCGCCAGCAGGTCGGTTGACATGGCGAACACCGGGGAGCTGTTTTTT	CASRSVDMANTGELFF
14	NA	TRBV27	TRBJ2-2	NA	TGTGCCAGCAAGTTTTCAGCTTGGACCGGGGAGCTGTTTTTT	CASKFSAWTGELFF
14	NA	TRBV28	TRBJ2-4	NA	TGTGCCAGCAGTCCCCATCCTTACAAAAACATTCAGTACTTC	CASSPHPYKNIQYF
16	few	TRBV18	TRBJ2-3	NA	TGTGCCAGCTCACCGCCTGATCGGACTAGCACAGATACGCAGTATTTT	CASSPPDRTSTDTQYF
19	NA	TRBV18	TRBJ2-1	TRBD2	TGTGCCAGCTCACCACCCCCCGGGACTAGCGGATCTCATGACAATGAGCAGTTCTTC	CASSPPPGTSGSHDNEQFF
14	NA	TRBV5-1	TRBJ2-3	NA	TGCGCCAGCAGCTTGGATGCAAGCACAGATACGCAGTATTTT	CASSLDASTDTQYF
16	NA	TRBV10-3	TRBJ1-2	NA	TGTGCCACCGACCCGGGGGGGGCAAGGTCCAACTATGGCTACACCTTC	CATDPGGARSNYGYTF
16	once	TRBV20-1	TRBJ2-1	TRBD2	TGCAGTGCTAGAGATACCGGGACTAGCGCAATCAATGAGCAGTTCTTC	CSARDTGTSAINEQFF
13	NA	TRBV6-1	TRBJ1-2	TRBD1	TGTGCCAGCAGTTGGGACAGTAACTATGGCTACACCTTC	CASSWDSNYGYTF
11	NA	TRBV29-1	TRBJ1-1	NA	TGCAGCGTCGATGGGAACACTGAAGCTTTCTTT	CSVDGNTEAFF
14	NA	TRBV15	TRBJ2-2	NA	TGTGCCACCAGCAGAAAAAGCGGGTCCGGGGAGCTGTTTTTT	CATSRKSGSGELFF
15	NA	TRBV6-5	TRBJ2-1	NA	TGTGCCAGCAGGCTCGGGCGAAGCTCCTACAATGAGCAGTTCTTC	CASRLGRSSYNEQFF
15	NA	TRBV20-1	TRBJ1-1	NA	TGCAGTGCCTCCCTGGCGGGGGGCCCGAACACTGAAGCTTTCTTT	CSASLAGGPNTEAFF
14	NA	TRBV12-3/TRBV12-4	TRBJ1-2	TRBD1	TGTGCCAGCAGTCCCGGGACAGGGGTGACAGGCTACACCTTC	CASSPGTGVTGYTF
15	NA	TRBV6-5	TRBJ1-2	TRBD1	TGTGCCAGCAGTTATTGGCAGGGGGCTTTTTATGGCTACACCTTC	CASSYWQGAFYGYTF
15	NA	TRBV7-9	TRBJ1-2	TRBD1	TGTGCCAGCAGCTTACAGGGGGCGTTGATGTATGGCTACACCTTC	CASSLQGALMYGYTF
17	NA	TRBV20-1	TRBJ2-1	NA	TGCAGTGCTAGCCGGCCGCTACAGGTCGGTTCTTTCGATGAGCAGTTCTTC	CSASRPLQVGSFDEQFF
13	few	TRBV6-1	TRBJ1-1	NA	TGTGCCAGCAGTGATAGGATGAACACTGAAGCTTTCTTT	CASSDRMNTEAFF
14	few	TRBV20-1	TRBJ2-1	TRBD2	TGCAGTGCTAGACTAGCGGGGGTTTACAATGAGCAGTTCTTC	CSARLAGVYNEQFF
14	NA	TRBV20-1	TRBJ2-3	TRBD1	TGCAGTGCAGAGGGGGCCATCAGCACAGATACGCAGTATTTT	CSAEGAISTDTQYF
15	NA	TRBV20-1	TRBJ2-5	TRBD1	TGCAGTGCTAGTAGGACAGGGTGGCCCCAAGAGACCCAGTACTTC	CSASRTGWPQETQYF
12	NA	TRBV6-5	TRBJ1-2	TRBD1	TGTGCCAGCAGGGAACAGGGGATTGGCTACACCTTC	CASREQGIGYTF
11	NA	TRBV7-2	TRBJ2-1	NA	TGTGCCAGCAGCTTCTTTGCGGAGCAGTTCTTC	CASSFFAEQFF
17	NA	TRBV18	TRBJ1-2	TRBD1	TGTGCCAGCTCACCACCGGGACAGGGGAAAGCTAACTATGGCTACACCTTC	CASSPPGQGKANYGYTF
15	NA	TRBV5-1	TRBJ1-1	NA	TGCGCCAGCAGCTTGATGCAGGGTAGGGCCACTGAAGCTTTCTTT	CASSLMQGRATEAFF
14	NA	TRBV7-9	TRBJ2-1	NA	TGTGCCAGCGTTGGGGACACCTGGGGCAATGAGCAGTTCTTC	CASVGDTWGNEQFF
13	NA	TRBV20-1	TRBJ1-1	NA	TGCAGTGCTAGAGTCGACACCGCTGGTGAAGCTTTCTTT	CSARVDTAGEAFF
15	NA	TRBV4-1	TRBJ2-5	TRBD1	TGCGCCAGCCCCACAGGGGGCGCGGGGGAAGAGACCCAGTACTTC	CASPTGGAGEETQYF
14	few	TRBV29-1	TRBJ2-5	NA	TGCAGCGCAAAGGCGAGCTTACCCAAAGAGACCCAGTACTTC	CSAKASLPKETQYF
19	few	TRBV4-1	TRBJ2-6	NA	TGCGCCAGCAGCCAATTAGGCCTGCAGGATCCCTCTGGGGCCAACGTCCTGACTTTC	CASSQLGLQDPSGANVLTF
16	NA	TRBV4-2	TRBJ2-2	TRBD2	TGTGCCAGCAGCCGAGACGGGGGGGAATTCACCGGGGAGCTGTTTTTT	CASSRDGGEFTGELFF
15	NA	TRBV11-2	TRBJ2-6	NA	TGTGCCAGCAGCTCCACAGACTCTGGGGCCAACGTCCTGACTTTC	CASSSTDSGANVLTF
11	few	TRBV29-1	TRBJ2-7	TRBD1	TGCAGCGTTCGGGACAGCTACGAGCAGTACTTC	CSVRDSYEQYF
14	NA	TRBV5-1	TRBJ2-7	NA	TGCGCCAGCCGCACGCGGGACCGAGTGAGCGAGCAGTACTTC	CASRTRDRVSEQYF
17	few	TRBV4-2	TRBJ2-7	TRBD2	TGTGCCAGCAGCCAAGTTTTTGGGGCTAGCGGCACCTACGAGCAGTACTTC	CASSQVFGASGTYEQYF
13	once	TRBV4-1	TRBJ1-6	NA	TGCGCCAGCAGCCAACAGACAGTGCCACCCCTCCACTTT	CASSQQTVPPLHF
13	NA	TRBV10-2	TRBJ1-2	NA	TGTGCCATCTCCGCAGGACTAATGGACGACTACACCTTC	CAISAGLMDDYTF
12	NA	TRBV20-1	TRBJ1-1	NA	TGCAGTGCTAGAGTCGGGAACACTGAAGCTTTCTTT	CSARVGNTEAFF
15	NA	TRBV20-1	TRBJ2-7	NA	TGCAGTGCTAGAGTTCTGGCGGGGAGGCCCTACGAGCAGTACTTC	CSARVLAGRPYEQYF
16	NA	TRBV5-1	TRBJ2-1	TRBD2	TGCGCCAGCAGCTTAAGCGGGGGCGGAATATACAATGAGCAGTTCTTC	CASSLSGGGIYNEQFF
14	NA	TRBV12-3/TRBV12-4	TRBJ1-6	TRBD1	TGTGCCAGCAGAGGGACAGGGGTTCAATCACCCCTCCACTTT	CASRGTGVQSPLHF
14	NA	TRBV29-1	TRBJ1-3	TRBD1	TGCAGCGTTGGCCCCGGGACAGGTGTCGGGACCATATATTTT	CSVGPGTGVGTIYF
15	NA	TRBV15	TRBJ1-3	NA	TGTGCCACCAGCGGACGGGTGGGTGGTGGAAACACCATATATTTT	CATSGRVGGGNTIYF
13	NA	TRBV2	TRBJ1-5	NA	TGTGCCAGCAGTGAGGAGCGCCATCAGCCCCAGCATTTT	CASSEERHQPQHF
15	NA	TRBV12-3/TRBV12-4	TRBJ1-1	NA	TGTGCCAGCAGTTTAATAGGCAGTCGGGACACTGAAGCTTTCTTT	CASSLIGSRDTEAFF
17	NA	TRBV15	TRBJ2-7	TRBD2	TGTGCCACCAGCAGGTCCGCGACTAGCGGGGGACGGTACGAGCAGTACTTC	CATSRSATSGGRYEQYF